The clone carrying this T cell receptor (beta chain) was counted many times. Its cognate antigen is unknown. The study made its TCR cDNA through 5'RACE template switching. That step introduced a universal primer site along with UMIs. TCRdb reprocessed the 5' RACE reads with MiXCR, giving one entry per CDR3 protein. The sample carries approximately 300,000 distinct CDR3 sequences, about 10% recorded once. This record comes from a study of T cells after yellow fever vaccination. Whole-study results and caveats: Detected again after the booster were most primary-vaccination clones, at 96% CD4 and 88% CD8. Relatively few clonotypes were ones that appeared in both CD4 and CD8 compartments.

J was trimmed by 7 bases and V by 4 bases; bases with no gene match: 13. The germline CDR1 and CDR2 sequences are SEHNR and FQNEAQ (reference sequence). The CDR3 contains 17 residues. The receptor's source is a man younger than 35 who received the YFV17D yellow fever vaccine. The material sequenced was CD4+ T cells sorted from PBMCs, taken 45 days after the yellow fever booster vaccination. The J gene is TRBJ2-1, the V gene TRBV7-9, with 10 bases lining up with TRBD1. Here the CDR3 DNA reads TGTGCCAGCAGCTCACCGGGACAGGGGATAGGTAGGAATGAGCAGTTCTTC. The encoded protein is CASSSPGQGIGRNEQFF.